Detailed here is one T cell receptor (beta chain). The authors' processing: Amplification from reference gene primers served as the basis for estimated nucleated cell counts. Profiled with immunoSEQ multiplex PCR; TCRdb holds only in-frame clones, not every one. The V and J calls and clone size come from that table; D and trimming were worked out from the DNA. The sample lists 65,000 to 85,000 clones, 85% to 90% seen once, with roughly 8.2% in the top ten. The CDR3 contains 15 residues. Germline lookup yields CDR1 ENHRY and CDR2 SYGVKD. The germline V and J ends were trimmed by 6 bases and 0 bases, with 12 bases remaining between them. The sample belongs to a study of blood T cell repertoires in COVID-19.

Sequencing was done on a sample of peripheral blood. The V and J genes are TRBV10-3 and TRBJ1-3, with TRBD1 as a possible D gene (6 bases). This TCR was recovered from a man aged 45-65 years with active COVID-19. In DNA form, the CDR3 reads TGTGCCATCAGCCCGACAGGCGACTCTGGAAACACCATATATTTT. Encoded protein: CAISPTGDSGNTIYF.